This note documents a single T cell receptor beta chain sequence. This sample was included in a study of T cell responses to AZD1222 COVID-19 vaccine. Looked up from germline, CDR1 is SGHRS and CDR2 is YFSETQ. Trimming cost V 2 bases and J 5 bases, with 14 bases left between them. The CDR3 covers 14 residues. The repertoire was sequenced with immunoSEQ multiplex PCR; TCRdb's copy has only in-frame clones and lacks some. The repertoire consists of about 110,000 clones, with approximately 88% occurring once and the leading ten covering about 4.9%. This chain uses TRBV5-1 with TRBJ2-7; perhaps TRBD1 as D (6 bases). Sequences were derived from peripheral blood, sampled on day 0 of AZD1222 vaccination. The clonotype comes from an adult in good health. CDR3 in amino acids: CASSLGGVIDEQYF. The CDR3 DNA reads TGCGCCAGCAGCTTAGGGGGTGTAATCGACGAGCAGTACTTC.